A selection of T cell receptor beta chains follows, all from one sample in a study of regulatory T cells in long-lasting Graves disease. A single record per CDR3 protein comes from TCRdb applying MiXCR to the multiplex PCR reads. The sample includes under 250,000 distinct CDR3 sequences, around a fifth of them seen just once. The data also belong to a second study, concerning T cells in Graves' hyperthyroidism and ophthalmopathy.

The sample was peripheral blood mononuclear cells (PBMCs), taken at new diagnosis, from a patient treated with antithyroid drugs. These receptor sequences come from a woman between 25 and 40 years old with Graves disease. CDR3s include the opening cysteine and the closing phenylalanine or tryptophan. Each record gives: clone size, V gene, J gene, D gene, CDR3 DNA, CDR3 protein. D genes are given only for firm matches. Size is omitted from some rows. Given values are once, few, many or a class for expanded clones.

size: many; V: TRBV5-1; J: TRBJ2-1; D: TRBD2; DNA: TGCGCCAGCAGCTTGGGGACTAGCGGGACCTACAATGAGCAGTTCTTC; CDR3: CASSLGTSGTYNEQFF
size: NA; V: TRBV2; J: TRBJ2-1; D: TRBD1; DNA: TGTGCCAGCAGCCGGACAGGGACTTTCTCCTACAATGAGCAGTTCTTC; CDR3: CASSRTGTFSYNEQFF
size: once; V: TRBV19; J: TRBJ1-5; D: TRBD1; DNA: TGTGCCAGTAGTGCCGGGACAGGGATTAGCAATCAGCCCCAGCATTTT; CDR3: CASSAGTGISNQPQHF
size: many; V: TRBV20-1; J: TRBJ1-1; D: NA; DNA: TGCAGTGCATGGGTCCCGGCGGGGACTGAAGCTTTCTTT; CDR3: CSAWVPAGTEAFF
size: many; V: TRBV7-2; J: TRBJ2-7; D: TRBD1; DNA: TGTGCCAGCAGCCCGGGACAGTTAAAAGCCTACGAGCAGTACTTC; CDR3: CASSPGQLKAYEQYF
size: NA; V: TRBV6-1; J: TRBJ2-7; D: NA; DNA: TGTGCCAGCAGTGAGTTGGGCCAGACCGCCTACGAGCAGTACTTC; CDR3: CASSELGQTAYEQYF
size: many; V: TRBV7-9; J: TRBJ2-5; D: TRBD1; DNA: TGTGCCAGCAGCGCCTCCGGGACAGGGTTACGAGAGACCCAGTACTTC; CDR3: CASSASGTGLRETQYF
size: many; V: TRBV29-1; J: TRBJ2-1; D: NA; DNA: TGCAGCGTTGAATCTGGGCATCCGGAGTTCTTC; CDR3: CSVESGHPEFF
size: many; V: TRBV24-1; J: TRBJ2-3; D: NA; DNA: TGTGCCACCAGCCCTCCGAACGGCGTTACGCAGTATTTT; CDR3: CATSPPNGVTQYF
size: NA; V: TRBV28; J: TRBJ2-4; D: NA; DNA: TGTGCCAGCAGCTTTGGACAAATCAAAAACATTCAGTACTTC; CDR3: CASSFGQIKNIQYF
size: many; V: TRBV9; J: TRBJ2-7; D: NA; DNA: TGTGCCAGCAGCGAGGGCGACAGCTCCTACGAGCAGTACTTC; CDR3: CASSEGDSSYEQYF
size: many; V: TRBV5-1; J: TRBJ1-1; D: NA; DNA: TGCGCCAGCAGCTTGGGGGACTTGAACACTGAAGCTTTCTTT; CDR3: CASSLGDLNTEAFF
size: many; V: TRBV6-1; J: TRBJ2-6; D: NA; DNA: TGTGCCAGCACTCGAGGGGGCTCTGGGGCCAACGTCCTGACTTTC; CDR3: CASTRGGSGANVLTF
size: NA; V: TRBV2; J: TRBJ1-1; D: NA; DNA: TGTGCCAGCAGTGAACCTTCGTTTTGGGAGGACACTGAAGCTTTCTTT; CDR3: CASSEPSFWEDTEAFF
size: many; V: TRBV27; J: TRBJ1-1; D: TRBD1; DNA: TGTGCCAGCAGCGACAGGGGGCGATGGACTGAAGCTTTCTTT; CDR3: CASSDRGRWTEAFF
size: many; V: TRBV19; J: TRBJ2-3; D: TRBD2; DNA: TGTGCCAGTAGGGAAAGCGGGATTGGAGATACGCAGTATTTT; CDR3: CASRESGIGDTQYF
size: many; V: TRBV28; J: TRBJ1-2; D: NA; DNA: TGTGCCAGCAGACCCACTAACTATGGCTACACCTTC; CDR3: CASRPTNYGYTF
size: many; V: TRBV19; J: TRBJ1-3; D: TRBD1; DNA: TGTGCCAGTAGTATCCGGACAGGGAGCTCTGGAAACACCATATATTTT; CDR3: CASSIRTGSSGNTIYF